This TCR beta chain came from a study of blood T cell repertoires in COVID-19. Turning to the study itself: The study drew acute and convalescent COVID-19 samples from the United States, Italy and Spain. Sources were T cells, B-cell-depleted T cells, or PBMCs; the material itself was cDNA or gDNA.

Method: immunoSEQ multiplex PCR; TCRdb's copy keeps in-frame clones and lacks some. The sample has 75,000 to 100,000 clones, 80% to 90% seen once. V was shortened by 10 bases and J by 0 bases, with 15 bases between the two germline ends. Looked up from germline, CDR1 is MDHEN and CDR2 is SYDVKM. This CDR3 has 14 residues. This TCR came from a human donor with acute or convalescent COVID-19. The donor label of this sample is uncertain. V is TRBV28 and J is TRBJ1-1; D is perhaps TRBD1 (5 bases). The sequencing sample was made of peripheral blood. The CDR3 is CATYRQIMNTEAFF. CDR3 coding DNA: TGTGCCACCTACCGACAGATTATGAACACTGAAGCTTTCTTT.